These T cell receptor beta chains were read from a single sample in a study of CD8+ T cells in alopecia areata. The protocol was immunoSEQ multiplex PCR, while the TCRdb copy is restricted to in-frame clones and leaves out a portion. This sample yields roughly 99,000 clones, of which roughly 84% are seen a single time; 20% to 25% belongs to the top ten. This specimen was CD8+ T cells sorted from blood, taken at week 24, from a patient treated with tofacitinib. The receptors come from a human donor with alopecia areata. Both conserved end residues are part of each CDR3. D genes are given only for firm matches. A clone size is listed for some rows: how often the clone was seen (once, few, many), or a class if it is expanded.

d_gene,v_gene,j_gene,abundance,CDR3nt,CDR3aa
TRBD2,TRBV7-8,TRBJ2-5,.,TGTGCCAGCAGCTTACCTTACTGGCCCCTAGCGGGGGGGACTTTGGGGCAAGAGACCCAGTACTTC,CASSLPYWPLAGGTLGQETQYF
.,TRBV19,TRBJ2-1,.,TGTGCCAGCACGGGAGTACGGGGGCAATCCTACAATGAGCAGTTCTTC,CASTGVRGQSYNEQFF
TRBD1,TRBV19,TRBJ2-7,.,TGTGCCAGTGGGACAGGGGTGATCGAGGAGCAGTACTTC,CASGTGVIEEQYF
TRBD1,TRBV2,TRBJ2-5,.,TGTGCCAGCACCTGGGACAGGGAGTATGAGACCCAGTACTTC,CASTWDREYETQYF
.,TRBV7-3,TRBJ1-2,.,TGTGCCAGCAGCTTACTGGGTCAGGGCGAAGTATCAGGCTACACCTTC,CASSLLGQGEVSGYTF
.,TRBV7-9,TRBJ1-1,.,TGTGCCAGCAGTCGTCAGGGAGACACTGAAGCTTTCTTT,CASSRQGDTEAFF
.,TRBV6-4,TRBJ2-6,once,TGTGCCAGCAGTGACCAACAGTTTAGGTCTGGGGCCAACGTCCTGACTTTC,CASSDQQFRSGANVLTF
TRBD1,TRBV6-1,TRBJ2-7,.,TGTGCCGCCCGGGACAGCCCCTACGAGCAGTACTTC,CAARDSPYEQYF
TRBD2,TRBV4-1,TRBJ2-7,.,TGCGCCAGCAGCCAAGATTTGGGGACTACGCTGTACGAGCAGTACTTC,CASSQDLGTTLYEQYF
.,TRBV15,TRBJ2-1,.,TGTGCCACCAGTTTGGCAGGGTCCTACAATGAGCAGTTCTTC,CATSLAGSYNEQFF
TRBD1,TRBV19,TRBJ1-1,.,TGTGCCAGTAGTACTACAGGGGGCTATACTGAAGCTTTCTTT,CASSTTGGYTEAFF
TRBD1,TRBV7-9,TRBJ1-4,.,TGTGCCAGCAGCTTAGAGGGACAGAGTCATGAAAAACTGTTTTTT,CASSLEGQSHEKLFF
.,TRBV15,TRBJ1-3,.,TGTGCCACCGAGGGAGGGACTGGTGGAAACACCATATATTTT,CATEGGTGGNTIYF
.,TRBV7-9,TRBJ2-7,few,TGTGCCAGCAGCTTAGCCGGGGGCGGCTACGAGCAGTACTTC,CASSLAGGGYEQYF
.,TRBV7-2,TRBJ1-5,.,TGTGCCAGCAGCTTAGGCTTGATTCAGCCCCAGCATTTT,CASSLGLIQPQHF
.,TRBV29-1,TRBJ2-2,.,TGCAGCGTTAGAGAGAGTGGAGGCGGGGAGCTGTTTTTT,CSVRESGGGELFF
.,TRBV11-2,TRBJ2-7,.,TGTGCCAGCAGCTTAGCTCTGGACTACGAGCAGTACTTC,CASSLALDYEQYF
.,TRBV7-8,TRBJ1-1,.,TGTGCCAGCAGCGCGAGGGGGGAGAACACTGAAGCTTTCTTT,CASSARGENTEAFF
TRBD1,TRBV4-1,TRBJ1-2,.,TGCGCCAGCAGCCAGTCGACAGGGAGCGATGGCTACACCTTC,CASSQSTGSDGYTF
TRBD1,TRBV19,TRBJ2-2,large,TGTGCCAGTAGGGGACAGGGGTATACCGGGGAGCTGTTTTTT,CASRGQGYTGELFF
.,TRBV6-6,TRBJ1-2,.,TGTGCCACCGCGGACATAGGCTATGGCTACACCTTC,CATADIGYGYTF
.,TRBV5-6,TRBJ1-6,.,TGTGCCAGCAGCTTGACAGAGAGCTCCTATAATTCACCCCTCCACTTT,CASSLTESSYNSPLHF